The sequence of this T cell receptor beta chain was determined in a study of T cells in Graves' hyperthyroidism and ophthalmopathy. The definition of stable Graves' hyperthyroidism was no ophthalmopathy progression within 18 months. Diagnoses were made from clinical symptoms, serum measures (thyroxine and TRAb), thyroid ultrasound and orbital computed tomography. The V gene's germline CDR1 is SNHLY and CDR2 FYNNEI. Trimming took off 7 bases at V and 11 bases at J, with 15 bases between the two ends. CDR3 length equals 13 residues. With regard to this clonotype: It may be a read error: a sequence one base away is much more abundant.

Authors of the study amplified TCR beta CDR3 regions from RNA transcripts. HTBI primers were the set used in a first-round RT-PCR of the TCR CDR3. TCRdb reprocessed the multiplex PCR reads with MiXCR, giving one entry per CDR3 protein. The sample contains under 800,000 distinct CDR3 sequences, less than 15% of which appear only once. The TCR sequence derives from a woman between 18 and 29 years old with Graves' hyperthyroidism. Material for sequencing was blood. The rearrangement links TRBV2 to TRBJ1-6; D is unclear. CDR3 residues: CASTLRTSPPLHF. In nucleotides, the CDR3 is TGTGCCAGCACCTTGAGGACCTCTCCACCCCTCCACTTT. The full variable domain, its missing parts supplied by reference TRBV2 and TRBJ1-6, is EPEVTQTPSHQVTQMGQEVILRCVPISNHLYFYWYRQILGQKVEFLVSFYNNEISEKSEIFDDQFSVERPDGSNFTLKIRSTKLEDSAMYFCASTLRTSPPLHFGNGTRLTVT.